The rows below give T cell receptor beta chains drawn from one sample of a study of regulatory and conventional T cells in RAG deficiency. Clones were read by immunoSEQ multiplex PCR, and TCRdb kept only the in-frame ones, dropping some. There are 30,000 to 35,000 clones in the sample; about 90% occur only once, and under 7% lies in the top ten. These same data were also listed under a study on regulatory T cells.

Input material: CD8+ T cells sorted from blood. The origin of the receptors is a human donor in good health. CDR3s include the opening cysteine and the closing phenylalanine or tryptophan. Each record gives: D gene, clone size, J gene, V gene, CDR3 protein, CDR3 DNA. The D gene is left open where the match is weak. Size is omitted from some rows. Given values are once, few, many or a class for expanded clones.

d_gene: NA
abundance: NA
j_gene: TRBJ1-1
v_gene: TRBV10-3
CDR3aa: CAISEAGNTEAFF
CDR3nt: TGTGCCATCAGTGAGGCCGGTAACACTGAAGCTTTCTTT

d_gene: NA
abundance: NA
j_gene: TRBJ1-1
v_gene: TRBV19
CDR3aa: CASSIDPVAEAFF
CDR3nt: TGTGCCAGTAGTATAGACCCGGTAGCTGAAGCTTTCTTT

d_gene: TRBD1
abundance: NA
j_gene: TRBJ2-7
v_gene: TRBV6-8
CDR3aa: CASSDLTGPLEQYF
CDR3nt: TGTGCCAGCAGCGACTTGACAGGGCCACTCGAGCAGTACTTC

d_gene: TRBD1
abundance: NA
j_gene: TRBJ2-7
v_gene: TRBV2
CDR3aa: CASKLPGQGPHEQYF
CDR3nt: TGTGCCAGCAAGCTACCGGGACAGGGTCCCCACGAGCAGTACTTC

d_gene: TRBD1
abundance: NA
j_gene: TRBJ1-1
v_gene: TRBV6-1
CDR3aa: CASSGDSLFIRDTEAFF
CDR3nt: TGTGCCAGCAGTGGGGACAGTTTATTTATTAGGGACACTGAAGCTTTCTTT

d_gene: TRBD1
abundance: NA
j_gene: TRBJ1-1
v_gene: TRBV11-2
CDR3aa: CASSLVPGQGVAEAFF
CDR3nt: TGTGCCAGCAGCTTAGTTCCGGGACAGGGGGTGGCTGAAGCTTTCTTT

d_gene: NA
abundance: NA
j_gene: TRBJ1-4
v_gene: TRBV11-3
CDR3aa: CASSPPGGYEKLFF
CDR3nt: TGTGCCAGCAGCCCTCCAGGTGGTTATGAAAAACTGTTTTTT

d_gene: NA
abundance: NA
j_gene: TRBJ2-5
v_gene: TRBV27
CDR3aa: CASKGKGEETQYF
CDR3nt: TGTGCCAGCAAAGGGAAGGGGGAAGAGACCCAGTACTTC

d_gene: NA
abundance: NA
j_gene: TRBJ2-2
v_gene: TRBV6-6
CDR3aa: CASSLDRNYGELFF
CDR3nt: TGTGCCAGCAGCCTGGACAGAAATTACGGGGAGCTGTTTTTT

d_gene: TRBD2
abundance: NA
j_gene: TRBJ2-1
v_gene: TRBV13
CDR3aa: CASSPRGGEQFF
CDR3nt: TGTGCCAGCAGCCCCCGCGGGGGAGAGCAGTTCTTC

d_gene: NA
abundance: NA
j_gene: TRBJ2-2
v_gene: TRBV9
CDR3aa: CASSVAGDGHHRTGELFF
CDR3nt: TGTGCCAGCAGCGTAGCTGGTGACGGCCACCATCGGACCGGGGAGCTGTTTTTT

d_gene: NA
abundance: NA
j_gene: TRBJ2-3
v_gene: TRBV9
CDR3aa: CASSGREGLIDTQYF
CDR3nt: TGTGCCAGCAGCGGGAGAGAAGGCCTTATAGATACGCAGTATTTT

d_gene: NA
abundance: once
j_gene: TRBJ2-7
v_gene: TRBV4-3
CDR3aa: CASSQEGTRTYEQYF
CDR3nt: TGCGCCAGCAGCCAGGAGGGGACACGAACGTACGAGCAGTACTTC

d_gene: TRBD1
abundance: NA
j_gene: TRBJ2-7
v_gene: TRBV4-1
CDR3aa: CASSLSGTGSYEQYF
CDR3nt: TGCGCCAGCAGCCTTTCCGGGACAGGGTCCTACGAGCAGTACTTC

d_gene: NA
abundance: NA
j_gene: TRBJ2-7
v_gene: TRBV29-1
CDR3aa: CSVVGRESYEQYF
CDR3nt: TGCAGCGTTGTTGGTCGGGAGAGCTACGAGCAGTACTTC

d_gene: TRBD2
abundance: NA
j_gene: TRBJ2-4
v_gene: TRBV11-3
CDR3aa: CASSPELAGFTKNIQYF
CDR3nt: TGTGCCAGCAGCCCCGAACTAGCGGGATTTACCAAAAACATTCAGTACTTC

d_gene: NA
abundance: NA
j_gene: TRBJ2-3
v_gene: TRBV11-1
CDR3aa: CASSLAHPRTDTQYF
CDR3nt: TGTGCCAGCAGCTTAGCCCACCCACGCACAGATACGCAGTATTTT

d_gene: NA
abundance: NA
j_gene: TRBJ2-2
v_gene: TRBV13
CDR3aa: CASSEDNTGELFF
CDR3nt: TGTGCCAGCAGCGAGGACAACACCGGGGAGCTGTTTTTT

d_gene: TRBD1
abundance: NA
j_gene: TRBJ1-2
v_gene: TRBV9
CDR3aa: CASTWGTGDSDNYGYTF
CDR3nt: TGTGCCAGCACATGGGGCACCGGGGACAGCGATAACTATGGCTACACCTTC

d_gene: NA
abundance: NA
j_gene: TRBJ1-1
v_gene: TRBV14
CDR3aa: CASSQEPGVTEAFF
CDR3nt: TGTGCCAGCAGCCAAGAGCCGGGGGTCACTGAAGCTTTCTTT

d_gene: NA
abundance: few
j_gene: TRBJ1-2
v_gene: TRBV21-1
CDR3aa: CASSQGIEYGYTF
CDR3nt: TGTGCCAGCAGCCAAGGGATCGAGTATGGCTACACCTTC

d_gene: NA
abundance: NA
j_gene: TRBJ2-5
v_gene: TRBV29-1
CDR3aa: CSVAGNQETQYF
CDR3nt: TGCAGCGTTGCTGGGAACCAAGAGACCCAGTACTTC

d_gene: NA
abundance: NA
j_gene: TRBJ2-5
v_gene: TRBV21-1
CDR3aa: CASSKEVGDRGPKETQYF
CDR3nt: TGTGCCAGCAGCAAAGAGGTGGGGGACAGGGGCCCAAAAGAGACCCAGTACTTC

d_gene: NA
abundance: NA
j_gene: TRBJ2-1
v_gene: TRBV7-9
CDR3aa: CASSTDSNEQFF
CDR3nt: TGTGCCAGCAGCACCGACAGCAATGAGCAGTTCTTC

d_gene: TRBD2
abundance: NA
j_gene: TRBJ2-2
v_gene: TRBV5-5
CDR3aa: CASSERDRDFAGELFF
CDR3nt: TGTGCCAGCTCCGAGCGGGATCGGGATTTTGCCGGGGAGCTGTTTTTT

d_gene: NA
abundance: NA
j_gene: TRBJ2-6
v_gene: TRBV7-3
CDR3aa: CASSLSGAEPSGANVLTF
CDR3nt: TGTGCCAGCAGCTTATCTGGGGCAGAACCCTCTGGGGCCAACGTCCTGACTTTC

d_gene: NA
abundance: NA
j_gene: TRBJ2-7
v_gene: TRBV7-9
CDR3aa: CASSPGGGNVHYEQYF
CDR3nt: TGTGCCAGCAGCCCGGGTGGGGGCAATGTCCACTACGAGCAGTACTTC

d_gene: NA
abundance: NA
j_gene: TRBJ2-7
v_gene: TRBV28
CDR3aa: CASSYQVGFYEQYF
CDR3nt: TGTGCCAGCAGTTACCAGGTCGGATTTTACGAGCAGTACTTC

d_gene: NA
abundance: NA
j_gene: TRBJ2-1
v_gene: TRBV5-4
CDR3aa: CASSLISYKDNEQFF
CDR3nt: TGTGCCAGCAGCTTGATCTCCTACAAGGACAATGAGCAGTTCTTC

d_gene: NA
abundance: NA
j_gene: TRBJ2-2
v_gene: TRBV19
CDR3aa: CASSMTGSGELFF
CDR3nt: TGTGCCAGTAGTATGACGGGGTCCGGGGAGCTGTTTTTT